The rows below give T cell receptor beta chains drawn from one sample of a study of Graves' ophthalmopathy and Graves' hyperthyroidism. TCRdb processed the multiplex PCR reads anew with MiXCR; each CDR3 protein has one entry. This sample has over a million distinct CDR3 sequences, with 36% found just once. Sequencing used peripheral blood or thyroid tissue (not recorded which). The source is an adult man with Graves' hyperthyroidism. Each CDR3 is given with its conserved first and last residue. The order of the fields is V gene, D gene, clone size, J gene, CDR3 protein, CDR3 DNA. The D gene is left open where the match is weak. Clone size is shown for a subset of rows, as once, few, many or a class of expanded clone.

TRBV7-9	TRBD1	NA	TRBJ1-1	CASSSLQGAHWLKAFF	TGTGCCAGCAGCTCACTCCAGGGGGCGCATTGGTTGAAAGCTTTCTTT
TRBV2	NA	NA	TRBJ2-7	CASRYTGKSYEQYF	TGTGCCAGCAGGTACACAGGGAAGTCCTACGAGCAGTACTTC
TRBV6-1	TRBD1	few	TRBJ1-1	CASRQGELSIEAFF	TGTGCCAGCAGACAGGGGGAGTTATCTATCGAAGCTTTCTTT
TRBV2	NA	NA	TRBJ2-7	CASSGARPPDVYEQYF	TGTGCCAGCAGTGGAGCGCGACCGCCTGATGTCTACGAGCAGTACTTC
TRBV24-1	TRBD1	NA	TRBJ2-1	CATSDTRTGVNNEQFF	TGTGCCACCAGTGATACCAGGACAGGGGTCAATAATGAGCAGTTCTTC
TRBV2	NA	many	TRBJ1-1	CASSDHTEAFF	TGTGCCAGCAGTGACCACACTGAAGCTTTCTTT
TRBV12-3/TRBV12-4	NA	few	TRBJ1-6	CASSGGTPNSPLHF	TGTGCCAGCAGTGGGGGGACACCTAATTCACCCCTCCACTTT
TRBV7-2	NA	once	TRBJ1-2	CASSTGLANTF	TGTGCCAGCAGCACGGGACTAGCGAACACCTTC
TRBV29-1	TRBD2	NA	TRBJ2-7	CSVGLAGVDTGELYF	TGCAGCGTTGGACTAGCGGGGGTCGACACCGGGGAGCTGTACTTC
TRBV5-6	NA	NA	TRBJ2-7	CASSLQGYGYEQYF	TGTGCCAGCAGCTTGCAGGGGTACGGGTACGAGCAGTACTTC
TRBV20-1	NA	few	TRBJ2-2	CSAKRGASNTGELFF	TGCAGTGCAAAGAGGGGAGCCTCGAACACCGGGGAGCTGTTTTTT
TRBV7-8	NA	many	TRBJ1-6	CASSVAGGGGSSSPLHF	TGTGCCAGCAGCGTAGCAGGAGGCGGGGGCTCTAGTTCACCCCTCCACTTT
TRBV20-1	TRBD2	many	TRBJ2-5	CSARDWRGMYQETQYF	TGCAGTGCTAGAGATTGGCGGGGGATGTACCAAGAGACCCAGTACTTC
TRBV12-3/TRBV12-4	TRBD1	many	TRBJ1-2	CASATGGNYGYTF	TGTGCCAGCGCCACAGGGGGCAACTATGGCTACACCTTC
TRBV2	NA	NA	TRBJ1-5	CASSGSGSIQPQHF	TGTGCCAGCAGTGGATCGGGCAGTATTCAGCCCCAGCATTTT
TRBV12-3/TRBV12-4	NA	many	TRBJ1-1	CASSRGVTEAFF	TGTGCCAGCAGTAGGGGTGTCACTGAAGCTTTCTTT
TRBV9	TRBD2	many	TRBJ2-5	CASSSLGLAGRQETQYF	TGTGCCAGCAGCTCACTCGGACTAGCGGGACGGCAAGAGACCCAGTACTTC
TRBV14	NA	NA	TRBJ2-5	CASNPHNLGQETQYF	TGTGCCAGCAACCCTCACAACCTAGGCCAAGAGACCCAGTACTTC
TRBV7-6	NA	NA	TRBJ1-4	CASRGPLTKKLFF	TGTGCCAGCAGAGGACCCCTCACGAAAAAACTGTTTTTT
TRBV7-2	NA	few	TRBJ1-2	CASSSSGVHGYTF	TGTGCCAGCAGCTCCTCAGGGGTTCATGGCTACACCTTC
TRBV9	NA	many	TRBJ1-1	CASSAGSEAFF	TGTGCCAGCAGCGCGGGATCTGAAGCTTTCTTT
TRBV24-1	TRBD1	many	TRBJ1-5	CATSDPGQVNQPQHF	TGTGCCACCAGTGATCCGGGACAGGTCAATCAGCCCCAGCATTTT
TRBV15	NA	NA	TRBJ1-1	CATSSDSDNTEAFF	TGTGCCACCAGCAGTGACTCGGACAACACTGAAGCTTTCTTT
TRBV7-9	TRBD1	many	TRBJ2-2	CASSSTGVTGELFF	TGTGCCAGCAGCTCGACAGGGGTCACCGGGGAGCTGTTTTTT
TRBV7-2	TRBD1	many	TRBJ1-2	CASSEGQGAQNYGYTF	TGTGCCAGCAGCGAGGGACAGGGGGCGCAGAACTATGGCTACACCTTC
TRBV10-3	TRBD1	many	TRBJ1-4	CATQGQGIATNEKLFF	TGTGCCACCCAAGGACAGGGGATCGCAACTAATGAAAAACTGTTTTTT
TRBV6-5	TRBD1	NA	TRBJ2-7	CASSDDRGDEQYF	TGTGCCAGCAGTGACGACAGGGGCGACGAGCAGTACTTC
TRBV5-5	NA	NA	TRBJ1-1	CASSLTGPQYMNTEAFF	TGTGCCAGCAGCCTCACAGGACCCCAGTATATGAACACTGAAGCTTTCTTT
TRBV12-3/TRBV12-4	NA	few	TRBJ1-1	CASSLSPATVAFF	TGTGCCAGCAGTTTATCCCCCGCGACAGTTGCTTTCTTT
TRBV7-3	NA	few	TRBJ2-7	CASSLTSRAELPYEQYF	TGTGCCAGCAGCTTAACTTCTCGGGCAGAGCTTCCCTACGAGCAGTACTTC
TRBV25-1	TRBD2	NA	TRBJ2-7	CASRGGSGTLYEQYF	TGTGCCAGCAGGGGGGGAAGCGGGACCCTGTACGAGCAGTACTTC
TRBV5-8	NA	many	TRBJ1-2	CASSFVSAPGYTF	TGTGCCAGCAGCTTCGTATCAGCGCCCGGCTACACCTTC
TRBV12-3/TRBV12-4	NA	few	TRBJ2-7	CASSPGASFYEQYF	TGTGCCAGCAGCCCTGGGGCCTCCTTCTACGAGCAGTACTTC
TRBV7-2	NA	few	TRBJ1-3	CASSLPPRGGRSGNTIYF	TGTGCCAGCAGCTTACCCCCTCGTGGAGGACGCTCTGGAAACACCATATATTTT
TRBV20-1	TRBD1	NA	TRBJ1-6	CSARDVGTGASNSPLHF	TGCAGTGCTAGAGATGTGGGGACAGGGGCGAGTAATTCACCCCTCCACTTT
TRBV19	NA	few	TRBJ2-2	CASSIRGVRTGELFF	TGTGCCAGTAGTATAAGGGGGGTCAGAACCGGGGAGCTGTTTTTT
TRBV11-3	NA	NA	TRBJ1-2	CASSFLSQDGSGYTF	TGTGCCAGCAGCTTTCTTTCGCAGGACGGTTCTGGCTACACCTTC
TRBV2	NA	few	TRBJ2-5	CASSVQYQETQYF	TGTGCCAGCAGTGTCCAGTACCAAGAGACCCAGTACTTC
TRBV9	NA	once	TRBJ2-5	CASSPDRNQETQYF	TGTGCCAGCAGCCCCGACAGAAACCAAGAGACCCAGTACTTC
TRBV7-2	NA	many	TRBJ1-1	CASSHPRNTEAFF	TGTGCCAGCAGCCACCCCCGGAACACTGAAGCTTTCTTT
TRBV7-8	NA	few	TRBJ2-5	CASSWLYRGGSQYF	TGTGCCAGCAGCTGGTTATACCGAGGAGGGTCCCAGTACTTC
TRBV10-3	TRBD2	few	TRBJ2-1	CAISGLAGYNEQFF	TGTGCCATCAGCGGACTAGCGGGCTACAATGAGCAGTTCTTC
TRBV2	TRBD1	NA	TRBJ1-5	CASSYFGTGEQETQHF	TGTGCCAGCAGTTACTTCGGGACAGGGGAGCAGGAGACCCAGCATTTT
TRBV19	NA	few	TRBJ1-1	CASSNSGFMNTEAFF	TGTGCCAGTAGTAACTCAGGGTTTATGAACACTGAAGCTTTCTTT
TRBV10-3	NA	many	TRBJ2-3	CAISEGGSDTQYF	TGTGCCATCAGTGAGGGCGGTTCAGATACGCAGTATTTT
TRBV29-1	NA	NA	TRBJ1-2	CSVMGSGDYGYTF	TGCAGCGTCATGGGTAGCGGGGACTATGGCTACACCTTC
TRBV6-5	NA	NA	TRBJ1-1	CASREVGGAGGGRFEAFF	TGTGCCAGCCGAGAAGTTGGGGGAGCAGGAGGGGGTCGGTTTGAAGCTTTCTTT
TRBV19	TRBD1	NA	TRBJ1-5	CASSSPGGWQPQHF	TGTGCCAGTAGCTCACCAGGGGGGTGGCAGCCCCAGCATTTT
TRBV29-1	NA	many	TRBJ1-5	CSTDQPQHF	TGCAGCACCGATCAGCCCCAGCATTTT
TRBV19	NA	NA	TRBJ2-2	CASRDAGAGTGELFF	TGTGCCAGCAGAGACGCCGGGGCTGGCACCGGGGAGCTGTTTTTT
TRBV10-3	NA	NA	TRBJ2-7	CAWSVNGYEQYF	TGTGCCTGGAGTGTAAACGGCTACGAGCAGTACTTC
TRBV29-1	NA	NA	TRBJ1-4	CSGLSAGEKLFF	TGCAGCGGTCTCAGCGCGGGTGAAAAACTGTTTTTT
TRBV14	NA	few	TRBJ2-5	CASSQDGSVGETQYF	TGTGCCAGCAGCCAAGACGGATCCGTAGGAGAGACCCAGTACTTC